One and the same sample provided the 26 T cell receptor beta chains below, sequenced in a study of blood T cell repertoires in COVID-19. Generated by immunoSEQ multiplex PCR, the TCRdb table keeps only in-frame clones and is missing some. The repertoire holds 380,000 or so clones, with 88% as singletons. Sequencing input: PBMCs or T cells enriched from blood (not recorded which). The source of these receptors is a woman in her thirties or forties with acute COVID-19.

J is TRBJ2-1 and V is TRBV7-9; no reliable D call. V was trimmed by 4 bases and J by 5 bases, leaving 12 bases between them. Germline loops: CDR1 SEHNR, CDR2 FQNEAQ (reference sequence). The CDR3 has 14 amino acids. CDR3 DNA: TGTGCCAGCAGCTCGGGTGCTTTCCACAATGAGCAGTTCTTC. Protein product: CASSSGAFHNEQFF.

This clone is a singleton in its sample. The DNA for the CDR3 is TGTGCCATCAGTGAGTCATCGGGCAGGGTACGGTATGGCTACACCTTC. Amino acids: CAISESSGRVRYGYTF. V usage is TRBV10-3 and J usage is TRBJ1-2; possibly TRBD1 for D (5 bases). The CDR3 has 16 amino acids. Trimming took 0 bases from V and 5 from J, leaving 16 bases between them. In germline, CDR1 is ENHRY, CDR2 SYGVKD.

The rearrangement uses TRBV19 and TRBJ2-1, with 10 bases fitting TRBD2. Germline CDR1 and CDR2: LNHDA and SQIVND (reference sequence). Trimming at V came to 7 bases and at J to 5 bases, leaving 2 bases not matched to a gene. This CDR3 contains 13 residues. CDR3 protein: CASKSGGDNEQFF. The CDR3 nucleotides read TGTGCCAGTAAAAGCGGGGGGGACAATGAGCAGTTCTTC.

The chain employs TRBV19 and TRBJ1-1; the match to TRBD1 covers 7 bases. Trimming took 5 bases from V and 1 from J; bases not matched to a gene: 7. The CDR3 contains 15 residues. The germline V gene encodes CDR1 LNHDA and CDR2 SQIVND (reference sequence). The CDR3 DNA reads as TGTGCCAGTAGTCAACCAAGGGACAGGAACACTGAAGCTTTCTTT. This codes for CASSQPRDRNTEAFF.

A single count supports this clone. The chain employs TRBV2 and TRBJ1-6; TRBD1 aligns across 7 bases. Trimming cost V 7 bases and J 8 bases; bases outside gene matches: 8. The V gene's germline CDR1 is SNHLY and CDR2 FYNNEI. CDR3 length: 14 residues. CDR3 sequence (DNA): TGTGCCAGCAACAGGGGCGAGAGGGATTCACCCCTCCACTTT. It codes for CASNRGERDSPLHF.

This sequence joins TRBV7-9 and TRBJ1-4; D unclear. The CDR3 runs to 14 residues. V lost 5 bases, J lost 5 bases, and 12 bases lay in between. In germline, CDR1 is SEHNR, CDR2 FQNEAQ (reference sequence). CDR3 nucleotides: TGTGCCAGCAGCCCGAGCCCCCGAAATGAAAAACTGTTTTTT. It yields the protein CASSPSPRNEKLFF.

The V call is TRBV2, the J call TRBJ1-1; a weak D match, TRBD1 (5 bases). Trimming pared 4 bases from V and 7 bases from J, leaving 10 bases between. Germline values: CDR1 SNHLY, CDR2 FYNNEI. The CDR3 is 12 amino acids. In DNA, the CDR3 is TGTGCCAGCAGTGTGGGGCCTTTTGAAGCTTTCTTT. Its protein is CASSVGPFEAFF.

This chain joins TRBV4-1 and TRBJ2-1; D is ambiguous. V lost 5 bases and J 5 bases, leaving 10 bases between the germline ends. The CDR3 consists of 13 residues. Germline V gene data show CDR1 as MGHRA and CDR2 as YSYEKL. The CDR3 nucleotides are TGCGCCAGCAGCACACAGATACACAATGAGCAGTTCTTC. This gives the protein CASSTQIHNEQFF.

This CDR3 is CAWSPGFNEKLFF. The CDR3 region has the DNA TGTGCCTGGAGTCCCGGGTTTAATGAAAAACTGTTTTTT. The chain links TRBV30 to TRBJ1-4; D uncertain. The CDR3 runs to 13 residues. Trimming left V 2 bases short and J 4 bases short, with 8 bases between. Germline V gene sequence: CDR1 GTSNPN, CDR2 SVGIG (reference sequence).

The chain couples TRBV12-5 to TRBJ2-2, with D possibly being TRBD1 (5 bases). This CDR3 has 16 residues. Germline loops: CDR1 LGHNT, CDR2 FRNRAP. V lost 0 bases to trimming and J lost 5 bases, with 13 bases between them. The CDR3 region is CASGLVLGARTGELFF. CDR3 coding DNA: TGTGCTAGTGGTTTGGTGTTAGGGGCCCGGACCGGGGAGCTGTTTTTT.

The V and J genes are TRBV25-1 and TRBJ2-4; no clear D. This CDR3 comprises 14 residues. V dropped 1 base and J dropped 0 bases, with 4 bases sitting between them. Germline V gene data show CDR1 as MGHDK and CDR2 as SYGVNS. CDR3 residues: CASSELLAKNIQYF. The CDR3 DNA reads TGTGCCAGCAGTGAATTACTAGCCAAAAACATTCAGTACTTC. The full variable domain, rest sourced from reference TRBV25-1 and TRBJ2-4, is EADIYQTPRYLVIGTGKKITLECSQTMGHDKMYWYQQDPGMELHLIHYSYGVNSTEKGDLSSESTVSRIRTEHFPLTLESARPSHTSQYLCASSELLAKNIQYFGAGTRLSVL.

V is TRBV2 and J is TRBJ1-6; TRBD1 might be the D (5 bases). Trimming shortened V by 6 bases and J by 10 bases, and 16 bases separated the two germline ends. Germline CDR1 reads SNHLY; CDR2 reads FYNNEI. The CDR3 has 14 amino acids. The CDR3 protein is CASRVQGGWSPLHF. CDR3 DNA: TGTGCCAGCAGAGTCCAGGGTGGATGGTCACCCCTCCACTTT.

The genes are TRBV5-8 and TRBJ1-5; 7 bases agree with TRBD1. Germline trimming cut 2 bases from V and 9 bases from J; bases unmatched to any gene: 8. There are 14 residues in the CDR3. The germline V gene encodes CDR1 SGHTS and CDR2 YDEGEE. CDR3 DNA sequence: TGTGCCAGCAGCTTAGGGACAGAAGTTTGGCCCCAGCATTTT. This codes for CASSLGTEVWPQHF.

In DNA, the CDR3 is TGTGCCAGCAGTGAAGGCGGTTTGCAAAAGGTCTACACCTTC. Amino acids: CASSEGGLQKVYTF. The chain employs TRBV2 and TRBJ1-2, with no clear D. The CDR3 extends over 14 amino acids. In germline, CDR1 is SNHLY, CDR2 FYNNEI. V was clipped by 1 base and J by 10 bases, with 16 bases between them.

The gene calls are TRBV7-2 and TRBJ1-6; 8 positions match TRBD1. CDR1 and CDR2 from the germline V gene are SGHTA and FQGNSA. The CDR3 spans 15 residues. Trimming at V came to 3 bases and at J to 8 bases, leaving 6 bases not matched to a gene. CDR3: CASSFQTGVHSPLHF. The CDR3 DNA reads as TGTGCCAGCAGCTTCCAGACAGGGGTACATTCACCCCTCCACTTT.

The J gene is TRBJ1-2, the V gene TRBV6-5; 9 bases map to TRBD1. This CDR3 has 14 residues. Germline V gene sequence: CDR1 MNHEY, CDR2 SVGAGI. The V segment lost 7 bases and the J segment 4 bases; nucleotides outside the gene matches: 7. The CDR3 region has the DNA TGTGCCAGCAAGACGACAGGGGGAGTCTATGGCTACACCTTC. This sequence encodes CASKTTGGVYGYTF.

The chain uses TRBV12-3 or TRBV12-4 and TRBJ1-3, with D hard to call. Trimming removed 3 bases at V and 3 bases at J, with 3 bases between. The CDR3 has 12 residues. CDR3 protein: CASSFGGNTIYF. CDR3 DNA: TGTGCCAGCAGTTTCGGTGGAAACACCATATATTTT.

V usage is TRBV5-1 and J usage is TRBJ1-2; D unresolved. Trimming took off 1 base at V and 6 bases at J, with 16 bases between the two ends. CDR3 length: 15 amino acids. Germline CDR1 SGHRS, CDR2 YFSETQ. The CDR3, as DNA: TGCGCCAGCAGCTTGAGAGGGAACCCTTCAGATGGCTACACCTTC. Protein: CASSLRGNPSDGYTF.

The J gene is TRBJ1-5, the V gene TRBV4-1; 12 nucleotides line up with TRBD1. The V segment lost 1 base and the J segment 0 bases; nucleotides outside the gene matches: 10. Germline lookup yields CDR1 MGHRA and CDR2 YSYEKL. The CDR3 totals 20 residues. CDR3 nucleotides: TGCGCCAGCAGCCAAGTCCCACGGGACAGGGGGCCCTATAGCAATCAGCCCCAGCATTTT. It yields the protein CASSQVPRDRGPYSNQPQHF.

The CDR3 loop reads CASRTGIDTEAFF. For the CDR3, the DNA is TGTGCCAGCCGAACAGGGATTGACACTGAAGCTTTCTTT. The chain uses TRBV18 and TRBJ1-1, with a tentative D call TRBD1 (6 bases). The CDR3 spans 13 residues. Germline lookup yields CDR1 KGHSH and CDR2 LQKENI. V was cut by 8 bases and J by 3 bases, with 13 bases left in between.

The V and J genes are TRBV23-1 and TRBJ1-5; 10 nucleotides agree with TRBD1. TRBV23-1 is flagged as an ORF with uncertain function. This CDR3 has 14 amino acids. Trimming at V came to 11 bases and at J to 5 bases, leaving 9 bases not matched to a gene. The CDR3 region has the DNA TGCGCCCCGGTGGGGACAGGGGAGTATCAGCCCCAGCATTTT. Amino acid sequence: CAPVGTGEYQPQHF.

The rearrangement joins TRBV2 to TRBJ2-5; a possible D gene is TRBD1 (7 bases). This CDR3 region has 15 residues. Germline values: CDR1 SNHLY, CDR2 FYNNEI. V shed 1 base and J shed 8 bases, with 17 bases lying between them. This CDR3 reads CASSEVVGGQRTQYF. In nucleotides, the CDR3 is TGTGCCAGCAGTGAAGTGGTCGGGGGACAGCGTACCCAGTACTTC.

The V call is TRBV12-5, the J call TRBJ2-2, with 8 bases identical to TRBD1. The CDR3 has 14 residues. CDR1 is LGHNT, CDR2 FRNRAP, per germline. J gave up 6 bases and V 7 bases, and 7 bases lay outside the gene matches. The CDR3 DNA reads TGTGCTAGTGTTGATACAGGGGGACCCGGGGAGCTGTTTTTT. Its protein product is CASVDTGGPGELFF.

The chain employs TRBV30 and TRBJ1-3; the D gene is possibly TRBD1 (5 bases). This CDR3 is built from 14 residues. Germline CDR1 and CDR2: GTSNPN and SVGIG (reference sequence). Trimming removed 3 bases at V and 0 bases at J, with 9 bases between. CDR3 sequence (DNA): TGTGCCTGGAGGACGGGGGGCTCTGGAAACACCATATATTTT. Protein: CAWRTGGSGNTIYF.

This sequence joins TRBV5-1 and TRBJ1-2, with TRBD1 matching 7 bases. Germline assignment: CDR1 SGHRS and CDR2 YFSETQ. The CDR3 extends over 16 amino acids. With 0 bases clipped from V and 5 bases from J, the junction kept 10 bases outside the gene matches. The CDR3 bases are TGCGCCAGCAGCTTGGGAGGACAGGCGGCGAGATATGGCTACACCTTC. It encodes CASSLGGQAARYGYTF.

The chain carries TRBV2 and TRBJ1-2; 7 nucleotides line up with TRBD1. CDR1 and CDR2 from the germline V gene are SNHLY and FYNNEI. J was trimmed by 5 bases and V by 8 bases; bases with no gene match: 11. CDR3 length equals 14 residues. CDR3 residues: CASAPSGTEYGYTF. CDR3 nucleotides: TGTGCCAGCGCTCCATCCGGGACAGAGTATGGCTACACCTTC.